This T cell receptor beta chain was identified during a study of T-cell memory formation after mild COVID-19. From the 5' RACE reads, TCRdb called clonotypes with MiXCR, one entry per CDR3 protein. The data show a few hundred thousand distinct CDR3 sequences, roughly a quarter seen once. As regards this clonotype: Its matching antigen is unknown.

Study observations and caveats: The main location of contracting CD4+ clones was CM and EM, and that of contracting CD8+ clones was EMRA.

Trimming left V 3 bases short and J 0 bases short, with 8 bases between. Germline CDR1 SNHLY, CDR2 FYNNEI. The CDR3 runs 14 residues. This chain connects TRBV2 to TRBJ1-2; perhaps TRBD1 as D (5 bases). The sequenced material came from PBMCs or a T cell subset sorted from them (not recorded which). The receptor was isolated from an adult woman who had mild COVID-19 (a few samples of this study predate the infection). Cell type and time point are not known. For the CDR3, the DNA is TGTGCCAGCAGTGAGAGGGGAACTAACTATGGCTACACCTTC. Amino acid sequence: CASSERGTNYGYTF.